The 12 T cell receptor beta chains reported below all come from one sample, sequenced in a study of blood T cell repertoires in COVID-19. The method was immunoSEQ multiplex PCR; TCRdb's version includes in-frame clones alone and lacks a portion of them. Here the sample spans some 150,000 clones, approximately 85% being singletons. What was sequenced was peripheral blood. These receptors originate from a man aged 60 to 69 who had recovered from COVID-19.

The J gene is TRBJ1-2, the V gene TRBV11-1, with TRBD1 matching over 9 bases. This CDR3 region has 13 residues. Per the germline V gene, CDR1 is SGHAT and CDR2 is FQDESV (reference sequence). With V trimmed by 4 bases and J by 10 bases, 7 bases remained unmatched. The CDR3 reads CASSSDRGYFYTF. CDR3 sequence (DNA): TGTGCCAGCAGCTCGGACAGGGGTTACTTCTACACCTTC.

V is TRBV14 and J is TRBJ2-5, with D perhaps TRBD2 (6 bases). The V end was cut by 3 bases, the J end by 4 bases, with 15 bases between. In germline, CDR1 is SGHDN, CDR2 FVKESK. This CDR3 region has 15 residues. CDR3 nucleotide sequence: TGTGCCAGCAGCCAGGGGACTCCTGAAGGAGAGACCCAGTACTTC. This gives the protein CASSQGTPEGETQYF.

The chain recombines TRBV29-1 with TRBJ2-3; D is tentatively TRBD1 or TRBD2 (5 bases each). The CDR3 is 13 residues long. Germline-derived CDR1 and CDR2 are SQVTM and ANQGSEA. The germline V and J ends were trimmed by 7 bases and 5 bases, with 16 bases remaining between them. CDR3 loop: CSGDSEGVDTQYF. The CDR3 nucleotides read TGCAGCGGTGACAGTGAGGGAGTAGATACGCAGTATTTT.

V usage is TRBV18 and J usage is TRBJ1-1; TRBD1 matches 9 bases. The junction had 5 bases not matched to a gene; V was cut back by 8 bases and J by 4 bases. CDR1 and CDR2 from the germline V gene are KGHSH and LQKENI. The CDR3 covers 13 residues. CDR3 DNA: TGTGCCAGCGCCCAGGACAGGGGCACTGAAGCTTTCTTT. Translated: CASAQDRGTEAFF.

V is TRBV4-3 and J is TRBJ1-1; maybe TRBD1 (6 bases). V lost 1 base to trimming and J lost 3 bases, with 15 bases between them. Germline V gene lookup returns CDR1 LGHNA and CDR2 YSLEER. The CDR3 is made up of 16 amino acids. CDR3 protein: CASSQGYRAMDTEAFF. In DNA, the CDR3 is TGCGCCAGCAGCCAAGGGTACAGGGCTATGGACACTGAAGCTTTCTTT.

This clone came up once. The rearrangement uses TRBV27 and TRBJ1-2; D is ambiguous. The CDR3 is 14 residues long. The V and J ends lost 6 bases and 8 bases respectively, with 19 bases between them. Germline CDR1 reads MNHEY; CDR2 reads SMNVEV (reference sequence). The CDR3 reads CASSPKVLTTGYTF. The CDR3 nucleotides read TGTGCCAGCAGCCCGAAGGTACTAACCACCGGCTACACCTTC.

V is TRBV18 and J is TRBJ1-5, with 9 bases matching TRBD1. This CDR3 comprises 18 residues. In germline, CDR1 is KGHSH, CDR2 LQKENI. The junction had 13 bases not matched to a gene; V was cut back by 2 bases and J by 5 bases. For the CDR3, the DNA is TGTGCCAGCTCACCAGGAGGAAGGGACAGGGTTGGTTATCAGCCCCAGCATTTT. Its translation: CASSPGGRDRVGYQPQHF.

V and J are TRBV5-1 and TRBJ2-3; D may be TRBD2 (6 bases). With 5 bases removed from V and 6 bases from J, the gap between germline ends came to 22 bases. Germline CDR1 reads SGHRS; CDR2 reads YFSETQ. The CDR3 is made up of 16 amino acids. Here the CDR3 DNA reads TGCGCCAGCAGTTTCACCGGGACTCACCCTTCGGATACGCAGTATTTT. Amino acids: CASSFTGTHPSDTQYF.

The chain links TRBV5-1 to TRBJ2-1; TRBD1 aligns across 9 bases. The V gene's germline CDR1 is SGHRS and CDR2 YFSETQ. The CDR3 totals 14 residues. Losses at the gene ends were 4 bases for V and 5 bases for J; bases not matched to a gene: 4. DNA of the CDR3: TGCGCCAGCAGCCCGGACAGGGGTGACAATGAGCAGTTCTTC. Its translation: CASSPDRGDNEQFF.

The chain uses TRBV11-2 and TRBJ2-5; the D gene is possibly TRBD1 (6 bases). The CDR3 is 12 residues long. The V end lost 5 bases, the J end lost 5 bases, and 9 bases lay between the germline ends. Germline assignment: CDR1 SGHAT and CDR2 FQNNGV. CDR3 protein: CASSPDRETQYF. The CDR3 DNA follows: TGTGCCAGCAGCCCCGACAGGGAGACCCAGTACTTC.

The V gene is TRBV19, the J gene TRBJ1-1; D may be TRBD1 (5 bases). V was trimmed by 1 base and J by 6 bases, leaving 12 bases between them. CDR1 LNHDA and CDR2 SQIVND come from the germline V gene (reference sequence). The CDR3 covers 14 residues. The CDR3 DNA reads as TGTGCCAGTAGTATAGGGGGGGGAAGGGCTGAAGCTTTCTTT. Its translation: CASSIGGGRAEAFF.

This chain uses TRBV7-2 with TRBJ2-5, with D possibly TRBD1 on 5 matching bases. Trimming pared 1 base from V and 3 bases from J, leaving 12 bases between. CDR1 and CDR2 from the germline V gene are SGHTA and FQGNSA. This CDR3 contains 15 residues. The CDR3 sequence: CASSLVGAPEETQYF. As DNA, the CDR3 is TGTGCCAGCAGCTTAGTAGGGGCCCCCGAAGAGACCCAGTACTTC.